The T cell receptor (beta chain) under discussion was sequenced for a study of OX40 agonist ivuxolimab in advanced cancers. Profiled with immunoSEQ multiplex PCR; TCRdb holds only in-frame clones, not every one. The sample holds about 70,000 clones, 85% to 90% seen once. Deletions cut 3 bases from V and 1 base from J, with 12 bases between. Germline values: CDR1 MGHDK, CDR2 SYGVNS. The CDR3 spans 15 residues. The V call is TRBV25-1, the J call TRBJ2-5; possibly TRBD1 or TRBD2 for D (6 bases each). Sequencing used CD4+ or CD8+ T cells sorted from blood, obtained in a trial of the OX40 agonist ivuxolimab. This clonotype originated in an adult with an advanced solid tumor such as melanoma, head and neck, liver or kidney cancer. This CDR3 is CASSEGGHLQETQYF. The CDR3 region has the DNA TGTGCCAGCAGTGAGGGGGGACATCTCCAAGAGACCCAGTACTTC.